This T cell receptor beta chain appears in the sequencing data of a study of blood T cell repertoires in COVID-19. Whole-study context: The cDNA or gDNA used as material had been derived from T cells, B-cell-depleted T cells, or PBMCs.

The V segment lost 8 bases and the J segment 0 bases; nucleotides outside the gene matches: 4. Germline V gene data show CDR1 as GTSNPN and CDR2 as SVGIG (reference sequence). There are 13 residues in the CDR3. Method: immunoSEQ multiplex PCR; TCRdb's copy keeps in-frame clones and lacks some. The top ten hold roughly 2.5% of the sample, which has about 300,000 clones, 85% seen once. The clonotype comes from a woman aged 50 to 60 who had recovered from COVID-19. The V and J genes are TRBV30 and TRBJ2-7, with 10 positions matching TRBD2. Sequenced input: PBMCs or T cells enriched from blood (not recorded which). CDR3 coding DNA: TGTGCCAGCGGACTAGCGGACTCCTACGAGCAGTACTTC. This translates into CASGLADSYEQYF.